The 31 T cell receptor beta chains below were found in one sample sequenced in a study of T cells after yellow fever vaccination. TCRdb re-called the 5' RACE reads through MiXCR, storing one row per CDR3 protein. This sample has approximately 510,000 distinct CDR3 sequences, with roughly 22% found just once. The sequencing used PBMCs, collected approximately 22 days after the first yellow fever vaccination. The receptors shown here come from a man aged 18 to 29 who received the YFV17D yellow fever vaccine.

The chain links TRBV5-1 to TRBJ2-1, with 7 bases matching TRBD2. The germline V gene encodes CDR1 SGHRS and CDR2 YFSETQ. The CDR3 is 15 amino acids. The trim removed 7 bases at V and 4 bases at J, leaving 11 bases unmatched. The CDR3 coding sequence is TGCGCCAGCTGCCGGGCTAGCGGTGTTTACAATGAGCAGTTCTTC. The encoded protein is CASCRASGVYNEQFF.

This clonotype appeared a few times. The CDR3 sequence is CASSLTRQDTGELFF. CDR3 DNA sequence: TGCGCCAGCAGCTTGACCCGACAGGACACCGGGGAGCTGTTTTTT. V and J are TRBV5-1 and TRBJ2-2, with TRBD1 as a possible D gene (6 bases). Germline CDR1 reads SGHRS; CDR2 reads YFSETQ. V lost 1 base, J lost 3 bases, and 10 bases lay in between. This CDR3 has 15 amino acids.

This clonotype was counted at least ten times. The V gene is TRBV12-3 or TRBV12-4, the J gene TRBJ1-1; D might be TRBD1 (6 bases). V lost 8 bases and J lost 7, with 20 bases in between. The CDR3 covers 14 residues. The CDR3 region is CASGGGVPRIEAFF. The CDR3 DNA follows: TGTGCCAGCGGAGGGGGGGTCCCAAGGATTGAAGCTTTCTTT.

This clonotype was seen a few times. CDR3 nucleotide sequence: TGTGCCAGCAGCTCCCCGGCCGACCTTTGGGAGACCCAGTACTTC. It is translated as CASSSPADLWETQYF. This sequence joins TRBV7-9 and TRBJ2-5; no reliable D call. Germline V gives CDR1 SEHNR, CDR2 FQNEAQ (reference sequence). The ends were cut back, 4 bases at V and 5 bases at J, with 17 bases in the middle. The CDR3 runs to 15 residues.

The J gene is TRBJ2-1, the V gene TRBV7-2; 11 nucleotides match TRBD2. J was trimmed by 10 bases and V by 5 bases; bases with no gene match: 16. The CDR3 covers 17 residues. From germline, CDR1 is SGHTA and CDR2 FQGNSA. The CDR3 bases are TGTGCCAGCAGCCCCTGGGCCACTAGCGGGGGTATGCGGGAGCAGTTCTTC. Translation gives CASSPWATSGGMREQFF.

The chain carries TRBV4-2 and TRBJ2-3; 9 bases fit TRBD2. The CDR3 contains 14 residues. CDR1 and CDR2 (germline): LGHNA, YNFKEQ. The V segment lost 5 bases and the J segment 5 bases; nucleotides outside the gene matches: 5. The CDR3 nucleotides read TGTGCCAGCAGCGGCGGGGGGGAGTTAGATACGCAGTATTTT. Protein sequence: CASSGGGELDTQYF.

The rearrangement joins TRBV25-1 to TRBJ2-1; 8 positions agree with TRBD2. The CDR3 covers 14 residues. Germline assignment: CDR1 MGHDK and CDR2 SYGVNS. With V trimmed by 0 bases and J by 9 bases, 4 bases remained unmatched. The CDR3 spells CASSEYRGGTEQFF. CDR3 bases: TGTGCCAGCAGTGAATATCGGGGGGGGACTGAGCAGTTCTTC.

The chain uses TRBV27 and TRBJ1-2; D gene unclear. The CDR3 covers 14 residues. Per germline, CDR1 MNHEY and CDR2 SMNVEV (reference sequence). V gave up 6 bases and J gave up 3 bases, with 14 bases separating them. The CDR3 DNA reads TGTGCCAGCAGCCACACCTACGGGGACTATGGCTACACCTTC. Its translation: CASSHTYGDYGYTF.

The V gene is TRBV2, the J gene TRBJ1-1; TRBD1 agrees at 8 bases. The CDR3 has 15 amino acids. Per germline, CDR1 SNHLY and CDR2 FYNNEI. Trimming cost V 4 bases and J 7 bases; bases outside gene matches: 11. CDR3 amino acids: CASSVQGAAKDEAFF. The CDR3 coding sequence is TGTGCCAGCAGTGTCCAGGGGGCTGCGAAGGATGAAGCTTTCTTT.

This sequence joins TRBV7-2 and TRBJ1-1, with 8 nucleotides matching TRBD1. With V trimmed by 7 bases and J by 1 base, 5 bases remained unmatched. CDR3 size: 14 residues. Germline V gives CDR1 SGHTA, CDR2 FQGNSA. DNA of the CDR3: TGTGCCAGCACCAAGGGACAGGCGAACACTGAAGCTTTCTTT. Encoded protein: CASTKGQANTEAFF. Filled out from reference TRBV7-2 and TRBJ1-1, the complete variable domain reads GAGVSQSPSNKVTEKGKDVELRCDPISGHTALYWYRQSLGQGLEFLIYFQGNSAPDKSGLPSDRFSAERTGGSVSTLTIQRTQQEDSAVYLCASTKGQANTEAFFGQGTRLTVV.

The CDR3 DNA reads as TGTGCCAGCGGATGGCAGGGGGAGTATACTGAAGCTTTCTTT. It specifies CASGWQGEYTEAFF. J is TRBJ1-1 and V is TRBV5-4, with TRBD1 matching over 7 bases. Per the germline V gene, CDR1 is SGHNT and CDR2 is YYREEE (reference sequence). The CDR3 has 14 amino acids. With 7 bases clipped from V and 5 bases from J, the junction kept 11 bases outside the gene matches.

CDR3 sequence: CSAAPPTYNEQFF. CDR3 DNA: TGCAGTGCTGCCCCTCCCACCTACAATGAGCAGTTCTTC. The chain combines TRBV20-1 with TRBJ2-1; D uncertain. The CDR3 contains 13 residues. The V end lost 5 bases, the J end lost 2 bases, and 10 bases lay between the germline ends. CDR1 is DFQATT and CDR2 is SNEGSKA in the germline V gene (reference sequence).

The V and J genes are TRBV7-6 and TRBJ2-3; 7 bases line up with TRBD1. V shed 5 bases and J 4 bases; nucleotides not matched to a gene: 9. Germline V gives CDR1 SGHVS, CDR2 FNYEAQ. The CDR3 has 15 residues. CDR3 sequence reads: CASSTGQATPDTQYF. In nucleotides, the CDR3 is TGTGCCAGCAGCACCGGACAGGCTACCCCAGATACGCAGTATTTT.

This clonotype appeared a few times. The chain uses TRBV2 and TRBJ1-1; maybe TRBD1 (5 bases). CDR1 is SNHLY, CDR2 FYNNEI, per germline. V gave up 10 bases and J gave up 0 bases, with 12 bases separating them. CDR3 length equals 13 residues. The CDR3 is CAINWGLNTEAFF. The CDR3 DNA reads TGTGCCATCAACTGGGGCTTGAACACTGAAGCTTTCTTT.

This chain links TRBV10-3 with TRBJ2-5; 11 bases align to TRBD2. This CDR3 has 15 amino acids. V lost 0 bases to trimming and J lost 5 bases; unmatched junction nucleotides: 2. The germline V gene encodes CDR1 ENHRY and CDR2 SYGVKD. The CDR3 loop reads CAISESASGRETQYF. CDR3 sequence (DNA): TGTGCCATCAGTGAGTCAGCTAGCGGGAGGGAGACCCAGTACTTC.

This clonotype has a handful of counts. This chain links TRBV9 with TRBJ2-3; D perhaps matches TRBD1 (5 bases). CDR3 length equals 18 residues. The V end lost 0 bases, the J end lost 0 bases, and 17 bases lay between the germline ends. Germline V gene sequence: CDR1 SGDLS, CDR2 YYNGEE. CDR3 sequence reads: CASSVGSGLPFSTDTQYF. DNA for the CDR3: TGTGCCAGCAGCGTAGGGTCAGGGCTGCCCTTTAGCACAGATACGCAGTATTTT.

V gene TRBV6-5 combines with J gene TRBJ2-5; D perhaps matches TRBD2 (5 bases). The length of the CDR3 is 14 residues. The germline V gene encodes CDR1 MNHEY and CDR2 SVGAGI. Trimming removed 4 bases from V and 4 bases from J, with 13 bases in between. The CDR3 region is CASSLRGIGETQYF. The CDR3 DNA reads TGTGCCAGCAGTTTGAGAGGGATCGGAGAGACCCAGTACTTC.

V is TRBV2 and J is TRBJ2-5, with 7 bases aligning to TRBD2. The V segment lost 6 bases and the J segment 0 bases; nucleotides outside the gene matches: 4. This CDR3 region has 14 residues. Germline values: CDR1 SNHLY, CDR2 FYNNEI. The CDR3 region has the DNA TGTGCCAGCAGAGGACTAGTGTACCAAGAGACCCAGTACTTC. Protein: CASRGLVYQETQYF.

Only a few counts were recorded for this clonotype. J is TRBJ1-2 and V is TRBV12-3 or TRBV12-4; 7 bases fit TRBD1. The CDR3 consists of 15 residues. After removal of 7 bases from V and 11 bases from J, the junction contained 19 bases not matched to a gene. As DNA, the CDR3 is TGTGCCAGCAACCTCAGGGGGGGGCCCTATAGGGGTTACACCTTC. Translation: CASNLRGGPYRGYTF.

This clonotype has only a few counts. Here the CDR3 reads CASSVTGTHEQYF. Here the CDR3 DNA reads TGTGCCAGCAGCGTCACCGGGACCCACGAGCAGTACTTC. This sequence joins TRBV7-3 and TRBJ2-7; D could derive from TRBD1 or TRBD2 (5 bases each). The V gene lost 5 bases and the J gene lost 5 bases, with 13 bases spanning the gap. The CDR3 contains 13 residues. Germline V gives CDR1 SGHTA, CDR2 FQGTGA.

This clonotype was seen a few times. This chain links TRBV14 with TRBJ1-1; D perhaps matches TRBD1 (5 bases). CDR3 size: 13 residues. Germline CDR1 SGHDN, CDR2 FVKESK. Trimming removed 1 base from V and 5 bases from J, with 8 bases in between. The CDR3 DNA reads TGTGCCAGCAGCCAAGCTGACAGTACTGAAGCTTTCTTT. It encodes CASSQADSTEAFF.

This clonotype was recorded a few times. The chain is built from TRBV5-1 and TRBJ2-2; D call uncertain. This CDR3 has 13 residues. V shed 1 base and J shed 5 bases, with 6 bases lying between them. CDR1 is SGHRS, CDR2 YFSETQ, per germline. The CDR3 sequence is CASSLWETGELFF. For the CDR3, the DNA is TGCGCCAGCAGCTTGTGGGAAACCGGGGAGCTGTTTTTT.

Only a few counts were recorded for this clonotype. The chain employs TRBV7-9 and TRBJ2-7; no clear D. The CDR3 contains 12 residues. Germline CDR1 SEHNR, CDR2 FQNEAQ (reference sequence). Trimming took off 7 bases at V and 1 base at J, with 8 bases between the two ends. DNA for the CDR3: TGTGCCAGCACCTGGGAATCCTACGAGCAGTACGTC. It encodes CASTWESYEQYV.

The rearrangement joins TRBV5-1 to TRBJ2-1; the D gene is possibly TRBD2 (7 bases). The germline gives CDR1 SGHRS, CDR2 YFSETQ. The V end was cut by 1 base, the J end by 1 base, with 12 bases between. The CDR3 runs 16 residues. CDR3 in DNA: TGCGCCAGCAGCTTGCAAGGGGGGGGGTCCTACAATGAGCAGTTCTTC. Protein product: CASSLQGGGSYNEQFF. Full variable domain (outside the CDR3, taken from reference TRBV5-1 and TRBJ2-1): KAGVTQTPRYLIKTRGQQVTLSCSPISGHRSVSWYQQTPGQGLQFLFEYFSETQRNKGNFPGRFSGRQFSNSRSEMNVSTLELGDSALYLCASSLQGGGSYNEQFFGPGTRLTVL.

In this sample, this clonotype turned up a few times. V usage is TRBV6-2 or TRBV6-3 and J usage is TRBJ2-3; D is possibly TRBD1 or TRBD2 (5 bases each). Trimming stripped 0 bases from V and 6 bases from J, with 13 bases between. In germline, CDR1 is MNHEY, CDR2 SVGEGT. This CDR3 contains 15 residues. CDR3 sequence reads: CASSYSSGTIDTQYF. CDR3 nucleotide sequence: TGTGCCAGCAGTTACTCTTCCGGGACGATTGATACGCAGTATTTT.

The rearrangement links TRBV11-2 to TRBJ2-5; a possible D gene is TRBD1 (5 bases). The V gene lost 0 bases and the J gene lost 1 base, with 12 bases spanning the gap. Germline CDR1 is SGHAT and CDR2 is FQNNGV. This CDR3 spans 16 amino acids. The CDR3 nucleotides read TGTGCCAGCAGCTTAGATCGTGGGGCGTTCCAAGAGACCCAGTACTTC. Amino acid sequence: CASSLDRGAFQETQYF.

CDR3 coding DNA: TGTGCCAGCAGTCCCCTGGCCGGGGAGCTGTTTTTT. The encoded protein is CASSPLAGELFF. This chain uses TRBV6-5 with TRBJ2-2; no definite D call. V was cut by 5 bases and J by 6 bases, with 7 bases left in between. Germline loops: CDR1 MNHEY, CDR2 SVGAGI. CDR3 length: 12 residues.

The chain combines TRBV11-2 with TRBJ2-5, with D perhaps matching TRBD2 (6 bases). Germline values: CDR1 SGHAT, CDR2 FQNNGV. The CDR3 sequence is 16 residues long. Deletions cut 2 bases from V and 0 bases from J, with 13 bases between. The CDR3 protein is CASSLRWRADQETQYF. The CDR3 DNA reads as TGTGCCAGCAGCTTAAGGTGGAGGGCAGACCAAGAGACCCAGTACTTC.

The rearrangement links TRBV29-1 to TRBJ2-7, with 8 bases aligning to TRBD1. CDR1 SQVTM and CDR2 ANQGSEA come from the germline V gene. J lost 4 bases, V lost 4 bases, and 6 bases had no gene match. This CDR3 is 13 amino acids long. CDR3 DNA: TGCAGCGTTGCAACAGGGGGATATTACGAGCAGTACTTC. This sequence encodes CSVATGGYYEQYF.

In this sample, this clonotype turned up a few times. This rearrangement joins TRBV5-4 to TRBJ1-6, with no clear D. This CDR3 has 15 amino acids. Trimming removed 0 bases at V and 9 bases at J, with 13 bases between. Germline V gene lookup returns CDR1 SGHNT and CDR2 YYREEE (reference sequence). CDR3 amino acids: CASSLGPGLRSPLHF. The CDR3 DNA reads TGTGCCAGCAGCTTGGGTCCCGGGTTGCGTTCACCCCTCCACTTT. The full variable domain, with the rest looked up from reference TRBV5-4 and TRBJ1-6, is ETGVTQSPTHLIKTRGQQVTLRCSSQSGHNTVSWYQQALGQGPQFIFQYYREEENGRGNFPPRFSGLQFPNYSSELNVNALELDDSALYLCASSLGPGLRSPLHFGNGTRLTVT.

The rearrangement links TRBV13 to TRBJ2-5; maybe TRBD2 (5 bases). V shed 5 bases and J shed 0 bases, with 10 bases lying between them. Per germline, CDR1 PRHDT and CDR2 FYEKMQ (reference sequence). The CDR3 length is 14 residues. As DNA, the CDR3 is TGTGCCAGCAGCCCGTCCGGGGACCAAGAGACCCAGTACTTC. Amino acids: CASSPSGDQETQYF.